These 17 T cell receptor beta chains came from one sample sequenced in a study of cytomegalovirus exposure and HLA in healthy donors. PCR was performed using 60 Vbeta and 13 Jbeta primers. TCRdb keeps only in-frame clones here, not all; method: immunoSEQ multiplex PCR. Among 100,000 to 150,000 clones listed, 60% to 85% were seen once. Sequenced sample: PBMCs. The receptors were sampled from a female donor in good health and CMV-seronegative.

The V call is TRBV5-8, the J call TRBJ2-2; 7 bases are shared with TRBD2. The CDR3 length is 17 residues. Germline loops: CDR1 SGHTS, CDR2 YDEGEE. V lost 0 bases and J lost 4; bases outside the gene matches: 9. In nucleotides, the CDR3 is TGTGCCAGCAGCTTGGCAAGACGGGAGGAGCCCACCGGGGAGCTGTTTTTT. This codes for CASSLARREEPTGELFF.

The chain carries TRBV11-3 and TRBJ1-3; D call uncertain. V shed 5 bases and J shed 3 bases, with 8 bases lying between them. The CDR3 is 13 residues long. Germline values: CDR1 SGHNT, CDR2 YENEEA. The CDR3 DNA sequence: TGTGCCAGCAGCCTTCGGGGTGGAAACACCATATATTTT. It yields the protein CASSLRGGNTIYF.

This clone was detected only once. The gene calls are TRBV15 and TRBJ2-1, with 11 bases lining up with TRBD1. V was pared by 7 bases and J by 3 bases, with 8 bases of the junction left unmatched. The germline V gene has CDR1 LNHNV and CDR2 YYDKDF (reference sequence). The CDR3 is 16 amino acids. CDR3 nucleotide sequence: TGTGCCACCAACCTCGGGGGACAGGGGGGCTACAATGAGCAGTTCTTC. The encoded protein is CATNLGGQGGYNEQFF.

DNA of the CDR3: TGTGCCAGCAGTGAGGGGGCTATCGGGGAAGTTTCAGATACGCAGTATTTT. This sequence encodes CASSEGAIGEVSDTQYF. The chain recombines TRBV6-1 with TRBJ2-3, with D perhaps matching TRBD1 (6 bases). CDR3 size: 17 residues. Germline CDR1 and CDR2: MNHNS and SASEGT. V was cut by 3 bases and J by 4 bases, with 20 bases left in between.

The chain uses TRBV7-9 and TRBJ2-5; D gene ambiguous. With 5 bases removed from V and 5 bases from J, the gap between germline ends came to 9 bases. The CDR3 is made up of 12 amino acids. Per germline, CDR1 SEHNR and CDR2 FQNEAQ (reference sequence). The CDR3 region is CASSPSRETQYF. DNA of the CDR3: TGTGCCAGCAGCCCAAGCAGGGAGACCCAGTACTTC.

V and J are TRBV2 and TRBJ2-2; D unresolved. The CDR3 totals 10 residues. Germline V gives CDR1 SNHLY, CDR2 FYNNEI. V lost 6 bases to trimming and J lost 7 bases, with 3 bases between them. The CDR3 nucleotides read TGTGCCAGCAGCGTCGGGGAGCTGTTTTTT. Translating gives CASSVGELFF.

The chain combines TRBV6-1 with TRBJ1-2; the match to TRBD1 covers 9 bases. The V segment lost 5 bases and the J segment 6 bases; nucleotides outside the gene matches: 4. There are 13 residues in the CDR3. Germline assignment: CDR1 MNHNS and CDR2 SASEGT. The CDR3 coding sequence is TGTGCCAGCAGTCGACAGGGGGGTAATGGCTACACCTTC. Protein sequence: CASSRQGGNGYTF.

The chain employs TRBV6-1 and TRBJ2-7; tentatively, D is TRBD1 (5 bases). Germline CDR1 MNHNS, CDR2 SASEGT. The CDR3 has 15 amino acids. Between the trimmed V and J ends, which lost 6 bases and 7 bases, there was a span of 22 bases. The CDR3 DNA reads TGTGCCAGCAGGATCAGGGTAGCCCTCCCTGGGGAGCAGTACTTC. Encoded protein: CASRIRVALPGEQYF.

The gene calls are TRBV5-1 and TRBJ2-7; 10 bases map to TRBD2. This CDR3 has 14 amino acids. CDR1 is SGHRS and CDR2 is YFSETQ in the germline V gene. The V and J ends lost 2 bases and 2 bases, in that order; junction bases with no gene match: 1. CDR3 nucleotides: TGCGCCAGCAGCTTTAGCGGGAGGCCCTACGAGCAGTACTTC. Translated, it gives CASSFSGRPYEQYF.

This chain links TRBV7-2 with TRBJ1-2, with D possibly TRBD1 on 5 matching bases. The germline gives CDR1 SGHTA, CDR2 FQGNSA. The CDR3 covers 15 residues. The ends were cut back, 5 bases at V and 2 bases at J, with 15 bases in the middle. The CDR3 region is CASSPLGGQNYGYTF. DNA of the CDR3: TGTGCCAGCAGCCCCCTGGGCGGACAAAACTATGGCTACACCTTC.

This sequence joins TRBV11-2 and TRBJ1-1; TRBD1 matches 7 bases. The length of the CDR3 is 15 residues. Germline V lookup: CDR1 SGHAT, CDR2 FQNNGV. Unmatched junction bases numbered 5, after V lost 3 bases and J lost 1 base. The CDR3 region is CASSLMGQRNTEAFF. CDR3 coding DNA: TGTGCCAGCAGCTTGATGGGACAGCGGAACACTGAAGCTTTCTTT.

The sample holds one count of this clone. The genes are TRBV7-2 and TRBJ1-2; D is perhaps TRBD1 (6 bases). The CDR3 is 12 amino acids. CDR1 is SGHTA, CDR2 FQGNSA, per germline. V was shortened by 5 bases and J by 12 bases, with 16 bases between the two germline ends. This chain's CDR3 is CASSPQGGGNTF. Here the CDR3 DNA reads TGTGCCAGCAGCCCTCAGGGAGGGGGTAACACCTTC.

CDR3 in amino acids: CASSLAGGRRTEAFF. For the CDR3, the DNA is TGTGCCAGCAGCTTAGCAGGGGGCCGTCGAACTGAAGCTTTCTTT. The chain combines TRBV7-9 with TRBJ1-1; 7 nucleotides align to TRBD1. The J segment lost 5 bases and the V segment lost 0 bases, leaving 6 bases of the junction unmatched. The CDR3 runs to 15 residues. Per the germline V gene, CDR1 is SEHNR and CDR2 is FQNEAQ (reference sequence). Full variable domain (outside the CDR3, taken from reference TRBV7-9 and TRBJ1-1): DTGVSQNPRHKITKRGQNVTFRCDPISEHNRLYWYRQTLGQGPEFLTYFQNEAQLEKSRLLSDRFSAERPKGSFSTLEIQRTEQGDSAMYLCASSLAGGRRTEAFFGQGTRLTVV.

The chain uses TRBV6-5 and TRBJ2-7, with D maybe TRBD2 (5 bases). This CDR3 has 13 amino acids. CDR1 is MNHEY, CDR2 SVGAGI, per germline. Trimming removed 4 bases from V and 0 bases from J, with 7 bases in between. CDR3 coding DNA: TGTGCCAGCAGTTTAGCGAGCTCCTACGAGCAGTACTTC. It codes for CASSLASSYEQYF.

The chain combines TRBV5-6 with TRBJ1-1; D not certain. Trimming removed 4 bases at V and 5 bases at J, with 12 bases between. The CDR3 contains 13 residues. Germline values: CDR1 SGHDT, CDR2 YYEEEE. Written as DNA, the CDR3 is TGTGCCAGCAGCCGCTTATCGCAGACTGAAGCTTTCTTT. Its protein product is CASSRLSQTEAFF.

The chain carries TRBV7-9 and TRBJ2-7, with 7 nucleotides matching TRBD2. There are 16 residues in the CDR3. The V gene end was trimmed by 5 bases and the J gene end by 7 bases; junction bases not matched to a gene: 17. CDR1 and CDR2 from the germline V gene are SEHNR and FQNEAQ (reference sequence). The CDR3 DNA follows: TGTGCCAGCAGCCGGGGAGGGGATCGGGCCCACGGAGAGCAGTACTTC. It encodes CASSRGGDRAHGEQYF.

The chain carries TRBV2 and TRBJ1-4, with D perhaps TRBD1 (5 bases). This CDR3 contains 17 residues. CDR1 is SNHLY and CDR2 is FYNNEI in the germline V gene. Trimming shortened V by 8 bases and J by 5 bases, and 24 bases separated the two germline ends. The CDR3 here is CASGGVPVQQRNEKLFF. CDR3 DNA sequence: TGTGCCAGCGGGGGGGTTCCTGTACAGCAAAGGAATGAAAAACTGTTTTTT.